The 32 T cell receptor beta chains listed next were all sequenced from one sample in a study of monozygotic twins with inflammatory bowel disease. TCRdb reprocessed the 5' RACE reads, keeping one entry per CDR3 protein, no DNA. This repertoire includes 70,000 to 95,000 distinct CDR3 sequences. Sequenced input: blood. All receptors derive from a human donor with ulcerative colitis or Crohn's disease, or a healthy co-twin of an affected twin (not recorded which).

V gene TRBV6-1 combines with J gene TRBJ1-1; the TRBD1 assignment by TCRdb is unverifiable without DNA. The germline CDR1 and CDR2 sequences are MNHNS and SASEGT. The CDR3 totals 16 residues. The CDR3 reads CASRPGTGQWNTEAFF.

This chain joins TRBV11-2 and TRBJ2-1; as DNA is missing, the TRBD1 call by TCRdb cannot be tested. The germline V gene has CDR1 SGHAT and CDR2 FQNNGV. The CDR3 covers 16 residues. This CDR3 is CASSLTWDQVGSEQFF.

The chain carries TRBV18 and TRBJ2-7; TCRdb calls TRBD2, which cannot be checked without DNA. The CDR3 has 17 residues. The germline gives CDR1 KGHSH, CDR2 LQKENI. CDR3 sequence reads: CASSPSSGGLSSYEQYF.

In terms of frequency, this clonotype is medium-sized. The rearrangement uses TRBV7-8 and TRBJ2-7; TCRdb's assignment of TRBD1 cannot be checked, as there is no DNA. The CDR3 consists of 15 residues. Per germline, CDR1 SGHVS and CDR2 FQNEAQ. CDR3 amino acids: CASSYRTVSSYEQYF. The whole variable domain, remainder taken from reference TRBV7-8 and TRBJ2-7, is GAGVSQSPRYKVAKRGQDVALRCDPISGHVSLFWYQQALGQGPEFLTYFQNEAQLDKSGLPSDRFFAERPEGSVSTLKIQRTQQEDSAVYLCASSYRTVSSYEQYFGPGTRLTVT.

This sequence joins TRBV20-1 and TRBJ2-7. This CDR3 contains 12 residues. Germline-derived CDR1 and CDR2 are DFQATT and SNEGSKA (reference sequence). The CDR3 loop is CSAATVGDEQYF.

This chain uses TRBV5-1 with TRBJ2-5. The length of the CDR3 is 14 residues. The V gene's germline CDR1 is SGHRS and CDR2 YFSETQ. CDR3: CASSLLAVKETQYF.

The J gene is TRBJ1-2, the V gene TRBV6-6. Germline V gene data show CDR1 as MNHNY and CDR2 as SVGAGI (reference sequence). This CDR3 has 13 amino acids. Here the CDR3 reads CASLGRLNYGYTF.

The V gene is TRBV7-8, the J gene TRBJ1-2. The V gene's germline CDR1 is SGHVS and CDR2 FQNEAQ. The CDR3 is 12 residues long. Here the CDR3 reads CASSGTSYGYTF. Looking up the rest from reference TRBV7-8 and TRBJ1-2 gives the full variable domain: GAGVSQSPRYKVAKRGQDVALRCDPISGHVSLFWYQQALGQGPEFLTYFQNEAQLDKSGLPSDRFFAERPEGSVSTLKIQRTQQEDSAVYLCASSGTSYGYTFGSGTRLTVV.

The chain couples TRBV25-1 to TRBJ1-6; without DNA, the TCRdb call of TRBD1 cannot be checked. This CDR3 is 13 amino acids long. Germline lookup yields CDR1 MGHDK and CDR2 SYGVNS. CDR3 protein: CASSLGQPSPLHF.

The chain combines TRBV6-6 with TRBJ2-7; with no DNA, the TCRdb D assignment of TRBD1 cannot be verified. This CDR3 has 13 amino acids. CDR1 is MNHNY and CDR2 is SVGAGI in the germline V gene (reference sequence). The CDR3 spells CASDPGQGYEQYF.

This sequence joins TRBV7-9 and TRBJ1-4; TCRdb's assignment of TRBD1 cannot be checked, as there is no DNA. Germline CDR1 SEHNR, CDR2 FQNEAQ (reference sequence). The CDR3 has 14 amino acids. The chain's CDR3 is CASSLNREAEKLFF.

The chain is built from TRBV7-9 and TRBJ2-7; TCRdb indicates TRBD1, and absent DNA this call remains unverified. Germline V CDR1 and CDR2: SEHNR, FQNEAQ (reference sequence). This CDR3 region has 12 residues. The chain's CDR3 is CASSSTGFAQYF.

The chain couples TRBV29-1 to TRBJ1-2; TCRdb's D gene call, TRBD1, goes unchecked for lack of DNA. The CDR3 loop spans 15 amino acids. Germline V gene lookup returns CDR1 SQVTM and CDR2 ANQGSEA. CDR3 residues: CSVGTRDRGNYGYTF.

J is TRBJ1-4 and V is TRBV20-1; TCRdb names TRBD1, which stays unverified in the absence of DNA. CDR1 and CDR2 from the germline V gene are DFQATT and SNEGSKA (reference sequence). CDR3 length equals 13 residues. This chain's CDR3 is CSADTGGDEKLFF.

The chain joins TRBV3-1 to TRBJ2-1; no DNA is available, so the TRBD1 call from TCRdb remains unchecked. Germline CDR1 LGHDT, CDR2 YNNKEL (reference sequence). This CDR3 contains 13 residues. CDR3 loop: CASNHGQADEQFF.

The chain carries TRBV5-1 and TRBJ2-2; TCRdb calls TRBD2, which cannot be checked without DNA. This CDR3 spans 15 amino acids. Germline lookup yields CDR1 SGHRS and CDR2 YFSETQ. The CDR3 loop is CASSWGTSGIGELFF.

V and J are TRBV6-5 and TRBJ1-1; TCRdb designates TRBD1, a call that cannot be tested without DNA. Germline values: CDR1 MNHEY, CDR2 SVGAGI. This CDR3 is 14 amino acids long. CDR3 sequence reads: CASSYSSGGMRAFF.

This chain's CDR3 is CAISESNSRSTEAFF. The chain uses TRBV10-3 and TRBJ1-1. Germline V gene data show CDR1 as ENHRY and CDR2 as SYGVKD. This CDR3 contains 15 residues.

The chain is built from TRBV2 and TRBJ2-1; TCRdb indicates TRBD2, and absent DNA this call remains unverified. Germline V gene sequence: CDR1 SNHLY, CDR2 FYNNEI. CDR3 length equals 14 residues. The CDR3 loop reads CASSEADYYNEQFF.

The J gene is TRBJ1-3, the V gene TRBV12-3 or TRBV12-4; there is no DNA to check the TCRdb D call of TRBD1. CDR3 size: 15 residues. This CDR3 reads CASSYRAYGGNTIYF.

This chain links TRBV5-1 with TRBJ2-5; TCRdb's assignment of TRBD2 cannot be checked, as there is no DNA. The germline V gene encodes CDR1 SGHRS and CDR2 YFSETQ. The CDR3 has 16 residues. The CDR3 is CASSFLAGSYQETQYF.

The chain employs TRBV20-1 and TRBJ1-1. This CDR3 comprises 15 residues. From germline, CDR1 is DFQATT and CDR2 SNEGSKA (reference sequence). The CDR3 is CSASFYGTPNTEAFF.

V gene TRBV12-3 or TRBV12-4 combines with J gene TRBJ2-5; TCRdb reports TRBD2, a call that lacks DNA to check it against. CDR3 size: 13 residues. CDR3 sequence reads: CASSFGPTETQYF.

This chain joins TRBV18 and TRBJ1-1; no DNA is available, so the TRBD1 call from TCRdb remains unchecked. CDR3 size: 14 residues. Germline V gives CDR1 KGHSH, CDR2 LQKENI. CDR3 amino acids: CASSQKGGITEAFF.

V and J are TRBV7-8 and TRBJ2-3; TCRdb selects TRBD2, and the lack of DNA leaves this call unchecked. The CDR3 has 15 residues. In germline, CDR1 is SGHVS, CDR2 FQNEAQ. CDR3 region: CATGPMGRSTDTQYF.

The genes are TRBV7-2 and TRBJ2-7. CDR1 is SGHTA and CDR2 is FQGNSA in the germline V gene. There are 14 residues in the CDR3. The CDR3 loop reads CASSYGQGPYEQYF. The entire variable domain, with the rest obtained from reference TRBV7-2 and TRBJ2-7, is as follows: GAGVSQSPSNKVTEKGKDVELRCDPISGHTALYWYRQSLGQGLEFLIYFQGNSAPDKSGLPSDRFSAERTGGSVSTLTIQRTQQEDSAVYLCASSYGQGPYEQYFGPGTRLTVT.

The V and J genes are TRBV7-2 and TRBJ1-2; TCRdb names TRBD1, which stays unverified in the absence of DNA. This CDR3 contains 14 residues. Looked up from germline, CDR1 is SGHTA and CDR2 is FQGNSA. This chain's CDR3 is CASSLAQGEYGYTF.

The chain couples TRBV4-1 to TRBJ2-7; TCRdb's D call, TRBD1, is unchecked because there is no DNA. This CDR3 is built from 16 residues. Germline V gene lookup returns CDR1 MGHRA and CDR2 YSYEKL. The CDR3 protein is CASSHTLAKVPYEQYF.

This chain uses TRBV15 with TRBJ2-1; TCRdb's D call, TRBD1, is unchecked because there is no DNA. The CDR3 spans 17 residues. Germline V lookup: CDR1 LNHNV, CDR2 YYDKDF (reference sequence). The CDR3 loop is CATSRGLGQGSPNEQFF.

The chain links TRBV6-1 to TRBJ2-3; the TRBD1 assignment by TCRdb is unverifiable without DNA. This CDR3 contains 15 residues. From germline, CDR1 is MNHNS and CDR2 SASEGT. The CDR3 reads CASSGDKVQTDTQYF.

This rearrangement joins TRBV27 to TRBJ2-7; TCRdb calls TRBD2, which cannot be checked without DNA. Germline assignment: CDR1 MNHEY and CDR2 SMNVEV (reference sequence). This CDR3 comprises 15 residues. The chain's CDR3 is CASSLTAGPTYEQYF.

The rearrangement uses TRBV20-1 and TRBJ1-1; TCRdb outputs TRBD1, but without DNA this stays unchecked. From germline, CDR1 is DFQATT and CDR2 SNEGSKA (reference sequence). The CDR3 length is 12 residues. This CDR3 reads CSARTGRTEAFF.